The 2 T cell receptor beta chains below all came from one sample that was sequenced in a study of CD8+ T cells in alopecia areata. Treatment specified: oral pan-JAK inhibitor, 5-10 mg twice daily. In each case, RNA was isolated and then reverse transcribed into cDNA as the sequencing template. The table came from immunoSEQ multiplex PCR; TCRdb's copy has only in-frame clones and leaves some out. This sample has about 100,000 clones; 84% occur once, and the top ten carry around a quarter. Sequencing used CD8+ T cells sorted from blood, obtained at week 24, from a patient treated with tofacitinib. All receptors derive from a human donor with alopecia areata.

As to this clone: The junction differs from germline at one of its ends, possibly a read error. The chain is built from TRBV13 and TRBJ2-7; D perhaps matches TRBD1 (6 bases). This CDR3 is built from 12 residues. Germline V gene lookup returns CDR1 PRHDT and CDR2 FYEKMQ (reference sequence). CDR3 DNA sequence: TGTGCCAGCAGCATAGGACAGTACGAGCAGTACTTC. Protein sequence: CASSIGQYEQYF. The whole variable domain, remainder taken from reference TRBV13 and TRBJ2-7, is AAGVIQSPRHLIKEKRETATLKCYPIPRHDTVYWYQQGPGQDPQFLISFYEKMQSDKGSIPDRFSAQQFSDYHSELNMSSLELGDSALYFCASSIGQYEQYFGPGTRLTVT.

The J gene is TRBJ2-5, the V gene TRBV15; no clear D. Germline loops: CDR1 LNHNV, CDR2 YYDKDF (reference sequence). The CDR3 is 15 residues long. V lost 3 bases and J lost 7, with 18 bases in between. CDR3 loop: CATSSPSGGSGTQYF. In DNA, the CDR3 is TGTGCCACCAGCAGCCCGAGTGGTGGGTCTGGGACCCAGTACTTC. The variable domain in full, completed from reference TRBV15 and TRBJ2-5, reads DAMVIQNPRYQVTQFGKPVTLSCSQTLNHNVMYWYQQKSSQAPKLLFHYYDKDFNNEADTPDNFQSRRPNTSFCFLDIRSPGLGDTAMYLCATSSPSGGSGTQYFGPGTRLLVL.